Described below is a single T cell receptor (beta chain) sequence and its context. Germline CDR1 reads MGHDK; CDR2 reads SYGVNS. The ends lost 4 bases at V and 5 bases at J; junction bases unmatched: 6. The CDR3 loop spans 14 amino acids. This sample is drawn from a study of blood T cell repertoires in COVID-19. Measured with immunoSEQ multiplex PCR; TCRdb has only the in-frame clones, and not every one. The data show 55,000 to 60,000 clones, with around 85% seen just once and approximately 17% held by the top ten. This chain uses TRBV25-1 with TRBJ2-5, with 8 bases matching TRBD1. The source of this sequence is a man in his 70s with active COVID-19. Sequencing input: peripheral blood. The CDR3 sequence is CASSATGGKETQYF. The CDR3 DNA is TGTGCCAGCAGTGCAACAGGGGGAAAGGAGACCCAGTACTTC. The complete variable domain, with remaining parts taken from reference TRBV25-1 and TRBJ2-5, reads EADIYQTPRYLVIGTGKKITLECSQTMGHDKMYWYQQDPGMELHLIHYSYGVNSTEKGDLSSESTVSRIRTEHFPLTLESARPSHTSQYLCASSATGGKETQYFGPGTRLLVL.